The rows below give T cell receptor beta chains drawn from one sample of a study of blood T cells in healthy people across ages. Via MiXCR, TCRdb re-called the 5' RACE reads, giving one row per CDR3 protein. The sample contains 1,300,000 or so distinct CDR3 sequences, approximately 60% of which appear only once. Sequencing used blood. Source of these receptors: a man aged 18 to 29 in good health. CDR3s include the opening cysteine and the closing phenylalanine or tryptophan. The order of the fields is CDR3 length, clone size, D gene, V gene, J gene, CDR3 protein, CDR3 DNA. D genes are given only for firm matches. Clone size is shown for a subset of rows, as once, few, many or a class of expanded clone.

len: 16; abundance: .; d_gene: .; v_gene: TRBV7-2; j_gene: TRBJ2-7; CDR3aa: CASSLYGGGFSYEQYF; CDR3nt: TGTGCCAGCAGCTTATACGGGGGCGGATTTTCCTACGAGCAGTACTTC
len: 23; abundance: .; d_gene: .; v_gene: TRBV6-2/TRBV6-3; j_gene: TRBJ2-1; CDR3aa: CASSYSSGGRGTYQESSYNEQFF; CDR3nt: TGTGCCAGCAGTTACTCGAGTGGGGGGCGCGGGACTTACCAGGAGAGCTCCTACAATGAGCAGTTCTTC
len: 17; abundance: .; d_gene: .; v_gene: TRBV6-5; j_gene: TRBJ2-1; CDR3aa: CASSYSYRALNYNEQFF; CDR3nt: TGTGCCAGCAGTTACTCCTACCGGGCACTCAACTACAATGAGCAGTTCTTC
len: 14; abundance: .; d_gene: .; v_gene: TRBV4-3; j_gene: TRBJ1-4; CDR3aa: CASSHQTDNEKLFF; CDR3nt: TGCGCCAGCAGCCACCAGACGGATAATGAAAAACTGTTTTTT
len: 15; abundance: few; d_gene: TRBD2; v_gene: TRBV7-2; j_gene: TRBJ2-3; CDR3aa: CASSPDGGVTGSQYF; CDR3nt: TGTGCCAGCAGCCCAGACGGGGGGGTTACAGGGTCGCAGTATTTT
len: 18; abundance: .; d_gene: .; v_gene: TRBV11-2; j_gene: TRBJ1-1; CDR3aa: CASSLFTIRSPMNTEAFF; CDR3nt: TGTGCCAGCAGCTTATTCACGATTCGTTCGCCCATGAACACTGAAGCTTTCTTT
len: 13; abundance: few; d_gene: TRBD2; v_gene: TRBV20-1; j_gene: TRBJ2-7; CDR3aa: CSAVSGTRYEQYF; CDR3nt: TGCAGTGCCGTTAGCGGGACAAGGTACGAGCAGTACTTC
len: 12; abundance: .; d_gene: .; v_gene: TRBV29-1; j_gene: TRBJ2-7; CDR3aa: CSADGGTGEQYF; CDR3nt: TGCAGCGCTGATGGTGGAACGGGGGAGCAGTACTTC
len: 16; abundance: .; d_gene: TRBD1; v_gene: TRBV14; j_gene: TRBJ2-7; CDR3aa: CASSQRTGMKPYEQYF; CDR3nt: TGTGCCAGCAGTCAACGGACAGGGATGAAACCCTACGAGCAGTACTTC
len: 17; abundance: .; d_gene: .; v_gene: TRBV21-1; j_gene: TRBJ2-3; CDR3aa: CASSTLGDRGRLDTQYF; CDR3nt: TGTGCCAGCAGCACCCTAGGAGACAGGGGGCGCTTAGATACGCAGTATTTT
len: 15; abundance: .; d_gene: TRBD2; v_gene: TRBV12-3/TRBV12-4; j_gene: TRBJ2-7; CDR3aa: CASRMGAGGPVEQYF; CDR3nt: TGTGCCAGCAGGATGGGGGCGGGAGGGCCGGTCGAGCAGTACTTC
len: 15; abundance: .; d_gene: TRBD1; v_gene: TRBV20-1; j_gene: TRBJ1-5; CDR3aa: CSALGATGSNQPQHF; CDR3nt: TGCAGTGCTCTCGGGGCGACAGGGAGCAATCAGCCCCAGCATTTT
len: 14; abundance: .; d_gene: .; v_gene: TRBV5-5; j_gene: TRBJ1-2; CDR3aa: CASSFEDPDYGYTF; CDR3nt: TGTGCCAGCAGCTTTGAAGACCCCGACTATGGCTACACCTTC
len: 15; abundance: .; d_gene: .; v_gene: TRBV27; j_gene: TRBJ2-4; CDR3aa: CASSLVRGYGNIQYF; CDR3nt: TGTGCCAGCAGTTTAGTGAGGGGGTACGGAAACATTCAGTACTTC
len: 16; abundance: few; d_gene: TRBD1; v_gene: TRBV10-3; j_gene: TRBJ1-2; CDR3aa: CAISESDRRVNYGYTF; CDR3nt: TGTGCCATCAGTGAGTCGGACAGGCGGGTTAACTATGGCTACACCTTC
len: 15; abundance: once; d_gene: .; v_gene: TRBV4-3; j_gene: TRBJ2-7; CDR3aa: CASSQEGGTSYEQYF; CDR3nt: TGCGCCAGCAGCCAAGAAGGGGGGACCTCCTACGAGCAGTACTTC
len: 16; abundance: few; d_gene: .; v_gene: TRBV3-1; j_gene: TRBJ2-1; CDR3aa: CASSQEAGILYNEQFF; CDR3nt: TGTGCCAGCAGCCAAGAGGCAGGGATACTCTACAATGAGCAGTTCTTC
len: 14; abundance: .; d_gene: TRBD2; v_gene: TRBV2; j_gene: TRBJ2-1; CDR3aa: CARLATTSYNEQFF; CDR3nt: TGTGCCAGACTAGCGACAACTTCTTACAATGAGCAGTTCTTC
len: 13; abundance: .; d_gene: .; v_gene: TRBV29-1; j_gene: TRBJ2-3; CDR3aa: CSAPPISTDTQYF; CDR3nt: TGCAGCGCTCCCCCCATTAGCACAGATACGCAGTATTTT
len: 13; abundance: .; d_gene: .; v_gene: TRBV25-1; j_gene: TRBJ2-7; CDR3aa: CASSGPSLYEQYF; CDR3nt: TGTGCCAGCAGTGGACCTTCCCTATACGAGCAGTACTTC
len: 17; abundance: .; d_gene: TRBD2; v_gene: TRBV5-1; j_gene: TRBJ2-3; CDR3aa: CASSLPPAGGSRDTQYF; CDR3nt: TGCGCCAGCAGCTTACCTCCTGCGGGAGGCAGCAGGGATACGCAGTATTTT
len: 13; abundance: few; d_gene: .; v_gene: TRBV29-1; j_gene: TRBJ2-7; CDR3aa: CSVLLAPSYEQYF; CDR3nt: TGCAGCGTTCTCCTAGCGCCGTCCTACGAGCAGTACTTC
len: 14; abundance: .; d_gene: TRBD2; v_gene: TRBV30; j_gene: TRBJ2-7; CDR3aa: CAFSKAGGSYEQYF; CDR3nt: TGTGCCTTCTCAAAAGCGGGAGGCTCCTACGAGCAGTACTTC
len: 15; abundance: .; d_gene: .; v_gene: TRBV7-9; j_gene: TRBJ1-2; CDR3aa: CASSLAGQAGNGYTF; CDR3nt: TGTGCCAGCAGCTTAGCGGGGCAGGCGGGCAATGGCTACACCTTC
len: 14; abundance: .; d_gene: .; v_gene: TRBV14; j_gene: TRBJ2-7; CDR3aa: CASSRPGHRYEQYF; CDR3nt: TGTGCCAGCAGCCGGCCGGGACACAGATACGAGCAGTACTTC
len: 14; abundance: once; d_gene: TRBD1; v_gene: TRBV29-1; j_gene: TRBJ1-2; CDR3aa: CSVEVGGQYDGYTF; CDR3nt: TGCAGCGTTGAGGTGGGGGGACAGTACGATGGCTACACCTTC
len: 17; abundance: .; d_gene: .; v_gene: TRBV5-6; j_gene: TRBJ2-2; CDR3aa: CASTSRHGGMSTGELFF; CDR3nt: TGTGCCAGCACCTCCCGGCACGGGGGAATGAGCACCGGGGAGCTGTTTTTT
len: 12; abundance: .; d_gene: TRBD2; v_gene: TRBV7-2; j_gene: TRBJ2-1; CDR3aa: CATRLAGGHQFF; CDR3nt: TGTGCCACCAGACTAGCGGGAGGGCACCAGTTCTTC
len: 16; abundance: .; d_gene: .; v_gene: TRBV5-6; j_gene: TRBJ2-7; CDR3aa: CASSLGPKPITYEQYF; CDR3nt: TGTGCCAGCAGCTTGGGCCCTAAACCAATTACCTACGAGCAGTACTTC
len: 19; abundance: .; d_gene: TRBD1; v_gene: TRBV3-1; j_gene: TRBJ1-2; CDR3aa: CASSQDFRTTGAYNYGYTF; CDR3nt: TGTGCCAGCAGCCAAGATTTCCGGACAACAGGGGCGTATAACTATGGCTACACCTTC
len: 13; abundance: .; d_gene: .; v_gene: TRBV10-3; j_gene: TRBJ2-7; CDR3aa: CAISEGGPYEQYF; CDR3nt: TGTGCCATCAGTGAGGGGGGGCCTTACGAGCAGTACTTC
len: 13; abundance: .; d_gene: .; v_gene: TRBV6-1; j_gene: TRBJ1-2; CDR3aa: CASSEGQSHGYTF; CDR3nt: TGTGCCAGCAGTGAAGGTCAGAGCCATGGCTACACCTTC
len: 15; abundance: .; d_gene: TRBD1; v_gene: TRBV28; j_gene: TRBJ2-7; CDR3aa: CASSLGGTGAGEQYF; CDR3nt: TGTGCCAGCAGTTTAGGGGGGACAGGGGCTGGCGAGCAGTACTTC
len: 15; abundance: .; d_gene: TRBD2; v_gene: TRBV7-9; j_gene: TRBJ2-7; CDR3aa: CASSLGLAGAHEQYF; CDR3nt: TGTGCCAGCAGCTTAGGACTAGCGGGGGCCCACGAGCAGTACTTC
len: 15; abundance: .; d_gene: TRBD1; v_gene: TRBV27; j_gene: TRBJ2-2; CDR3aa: CASSSRQGSGGELFF; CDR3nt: TGTGCCAGCAGTTCGAGACAGGGGTCTGGCGGGGAGCTGTTTTTT
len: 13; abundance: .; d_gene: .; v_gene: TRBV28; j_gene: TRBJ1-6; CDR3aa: CASSFRRNSPLHF; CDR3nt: TGTGCCAGCAGTTTCAGGCGGAATTCACCCCTCCACTTT